This T cell receptor beta chain is drawn from a study of blood T cell repertoires in COVID-19. On the study more broadly: From the United States, Italy and Spain came samples of acute and convalescent COVID-19. Sources were T cells, B-cell-depleted T cells, or PBMCs; the material itself was cDNA or gDNA.

The CDR3 spans 15 residues. The germline V and J ends were trimmed by 4 bases and 3 bases, with 15 bases remaining between them. CDR1 and CDR2 from the germline V gene are SGDLS and YYNGEE. The authors' processing: Reference gene primers were amplified, and this amplification served to estimate nucleated cell counts. Clones were read by immunoSEQ multiplex PCR, and TCRdb kept only the in-frame ones, dropping some. The V and J calls and clone size come from that table; D and trimming were worked out from the DNA. The sample includes 160,000 or so clones, approximately 78% seen only once; the top ten take under 13%.

The clonotype comes from a human donor in a cohort sampled during active COVID-19. Sequencing was carried out using peripheral blood. The chain has TRBV9 and TRBJ2-3, with a tentative D call TRBD2 (5 bases). CDR3 DNA: TGTGCCAGCAGCTCCCCCGGGGTTCGAACAGATACGCAGTATTTT. Encoded protein: CASSSPGVRTDTQYF.